These 24 T cell receptor beta chains share one sample of origin, sequenced in a study of a mutant IDH1 vaccine in newly diagnosed glioma. Time point described: week 5, during vaccination. Each vaccine dose was 300 ug of mutant IDH1 20-mer peptide, with topical imiquimod. Repertoires were generated with immunoSEQ multiplex PCR, while TCRdb's copy carries only in-frame clones and drops some. The sample records about 12,000 clones, 80% to 90% being singletons. No antigens are known for them. This specimen consisted of PBMCs, obtained from a glioma patient whose treatment included an IDH1 peptide vaccine. These receptors came from a woman aged 40 to 55 with glioma. Some clones in this sample may be carry-over from other donors' samples.

The chain combines TRBV7-9 with TRBJ2-7; 8 nucleotides agree with TRBD2. The V gene's germline CDR1 is SEHNR and CDR2 FQNEAQ (reference sequence). J lost 3 bases, V lost 4 bases, and 8 bases had no gene match. The length of the CDR3 is 15 residues. As DNA, the CDR3 is TGTGCCAGCAGCTCGAGCGGGAGATCAGGCTACGAGCAGTACTTC. Translated, it gives CASSSSGRSGYEQYF.

This clone was seen a handful of times. The rearrangement joins TRBV5-1 to TRBJ2-4, with TRBD1 matching over 9 bases. The CDR3 runs to 14 residues. V lost 3 bases to trimming and J lost 7 bases; unmatched junction nucleotides: 5. CDR1 SGHRS and CDR2 YFSETQ come from the germline V gene. CDR3 in amino acids: CASSSRTGVNIQYF. The CDR3, as DNA: TGCGCCAGCAGCTCCCGGACAGGGGTGAACATTCAGTACTTC.

The chain combines TRBV11-2 with TRBJ2-3; D is unresolved. V shed 6 bases and J shed 9 bases, with 13 bases lying between them. CDR1 is SGHAT, CDR2 FQNNGV, per germline. The length of the CDR3 is 12 residues. The CDR3 here is CASSLSLATQYF. CDR3 in DNA: TGTGCCAGCAGTTTGTCCCTTGCAACGCAGTATTTT. The whole variable domain, filled in from reference TRBV11-2 and TRBJ2-3, reads EAGVAQSPRYKIIEKRQSVAFWCNPISGHATLYWYQQILGQGPKLLIQFQNNGVVDDSQLPKDRFSAERLKGVDSTLKIQPAKLEDSAVYLCASSLSLATQYFGPGTRLTVL.

In its sample, this clone was seen once. This rearrangement joins TRBV6-6 to TRBJ2-7; 9 positions agree with TRBD2. The CDR3 length is 14 residues. Germline V CDR1 and CDR2: MNHNY, SVGAGI (reference sequence). The V segment lost 0 bases and the J segment 6 bases; nucleotides outside the gene matches: 3. CDR3 protein: CASSYSSGRAEQYF. CDR3 nucleotides: TGTGCCAGCAGTTACTCTAGCGGGAGAGCCGAGCAGTACTTC.

The genes are TRBV4-1 and TRBJ2-5; D uncertain. The J call could be wrong; TRBJ2-7 is a better fit for the DNA end. The CDR3 consists of 15 residues. Germline V gene lookup returns CDR1 MGHRA and CDR2 YSYEKL. CDR3 protein: CASSQELKGSAEQYF. CDR3 nucleotides: TGCGCCAGCAGCCAAGAATTAAAGGGTTCAGCCGAGCAGTACTTC.

The chain has TRBV2 and TRBJ1-1, with D hard to call. The CDR3 is 14 amino acids. V was cut by 7 bases and J by 8 bases, with 20 bases left in between. Germline V CDR1 and CDR2: SNHLY, FYNNEI. The CDR3 bases are TGTGCCAGCACCATTACCCTATCTGGCGCAGAAGCTTTCTTT. Translation gives CASTITLSGAEAFF.

The CDR3 region is CASSFPTGELFF. The CDR3 bases are TGTGCCAGCAGCTTTCCCACCGGGGAGCTGTTTTTT. This chain uses TRBV7-9 with TRBJ2-2; D uncertain. Per germline, CDR1 SEHNR and CDR2 FQNEAQ (reference sequence). The CDR3 runs 12 residues. The V end lost 3 bases, the J end lost 4 bases, and 3 bases lay between the germline ends.

The gene calls are TRBV10-3 and TRBJ2-4; 11 bases are shared with TRBD2. V lost 5 bases and J lost 1; bases outside the gene matches: 1. This CDR3 has 15 residues. CDR1 ENHRY and CDR2 SYGVKD come from the germline V gene. As DNA, the CDR3 is TGTGCCATCAGTATAGCGGGAGGGGCCAAAAACATTCAGTACTTC. Translated, it gives CAISIAGGAKNIQYF.

This chain links TRBV4-2 with TRBJ2-2; D remains ambiguous. CDR3 length: 13 residues. V was trimmed by 2 bases and J by 5 bases, leaving 6 bases between them. CDR1 LGHNA and CDR2 YNFKEQ come from the germline V gene. Here the CDR3 DNA reads TGTGCCAGCAGCCAACTAGTAACCGGGGAGCTGTTTTTT. Translation: CASSQLVTGELFF.

This chain links TRBV29-1 with TRBJ1-4; TRBD1 matches at 7 bases. The trim removed 7 bases at V and 8 bases at J, leaving 10 bases unmatched. The CDR3 has 13 residues. Germline loops: CDR1 SQVTM, CDR2 ANQGSEA. CDR3 DNA: TGCAGCGGGAGGGACAGCTGGGACGAAAAACTGTTTTTT. Amino acid sequence: CSGRDSWDEKLFF.

This chain joins TRBV10-2 and TRBJ2-3; 7 nucleotides match TRBD2. V was clipped by 7 bases and J by 6 bases; unmatched bases: 1. Per the germline V gene, CDR1 is WSHSY and CDR2 is SAAADI. This CDR3 is built from 11 residues. The CDR3 reads CASTAGDTQYF. The DNA for the CDR3 is TGCGCCAGCACAGCGGGGGATACGCAGTATTTT.

J is TRBJ1-3 and V is TRBV6-6; maybe TRBD1 (5 bases). This CDR3 contains 13 residues. CDR1 MNHNY and CDR2 SVGAGI come from the germline V gene (reference sequence). DNA for the CDR3: TGTGCAGGCGGGCAGGGAGGAGGAAACACCATATATTTT. Amino acids: CAGGQGGGNTIYF.

The chain couples TRBV18 to TRBJ2-7, with D maybe TRBD1 (5 bases). The CDR3 sequence is 18 residues long. In germline, CDR1 is KGHSH, CDR2 LQKENI. The V and J ends lost 0 bases and 2 bases respectively, with 20 bases between them. The CDR3: CASSPPDNRTRTPYEQYF. CDR3 DNA sequence: TGTGCCAGCTCACCACCGGACAACAGGACCAGAACCCCCTACGAGCAGTACTTC.

The chain employs TRBV7-2 and TRBJ2-3; D perhaps matches TRBD1 (6 bases). Trimming removed 0 bases at V and 0 bases at J, with 7 bases between. The CDR3 extends over 15 amino acids. Germline lookup yields CDR1 SGHTA and CDR2 FQGNSA. Here the CDR3 reads CASSLAGASTDTQYF. The CDR3 bases are TGTGCCAGCAGCTTAGCGGGGGCTAGCACAGATACGCAGTATTTT. The full variable domain, with the rest looked up from reference TRBV7-2 and TRBJ2-3, is GAGVSQSPSNKVTEKGKDVELRCDPISGHTALYWYRQSLGQGLEFLIYFQGNSAPDKSGLPSDRFSAERTGGSVSTLTIQRTQQEDSAVYLCASSLAGASTDTQYFGPGTRLTVL.

This CDR3 is CASSPPGKTGNTIYF. DNA of the CDR3: TGTGCCAGCTCACCTCCGGGGAAAACTGGAAACACCATATATTTT. This chain joins TRBV18 and TRBJ1-3; the D is unclear. The CDR3 covers 15 residues. Trimming pared 3 bases from V and 2 bases from J, leaving 11 bases between. Germline CDR1 reads KGHSH; CDR2 reads LQKENI.

CDR3 sequence: CATSGQPNYGYTF. The DNA for the CDR3 is TGTGCCACCTCGGGACAGCCTAACTATGGCTACACCTTC. The chain uses TRBV19 and TRBJ1-2, with TRBD1 matching over 7 bases. The CDR3 spans 13 residues. Losses at the gene ends were 10 bases for V and 0 bases for J; bases not matched to a gene: 5. Germline CDR1 is LNHDA and CDR2 is SQIVND (reference sequence).

The rearrangement joins TRBV10-3 to TRBJ2-3; 14 positions match TRBD2. Germline values: CDR1 ENHRY, CDR2 SYGVKD. The junction had 7 bases not matched to a gene; V was cut back by 5 bases and J by 6 bases. The CDR3 contains 16 residues. The DNA of the CDR3 is TGTGCCATCAGTACTACGACTAGCGGGGGGGCGGATACGCAGTATTTT. It is translated as CAISTTTSGGADTQYF.

The genes are TRBV2 and TRBJ2-1, with a weak D call TRBD2 (6 bases). The germline CDR1 and CDR2 sequences are SNHLY and FYNNEI. The germline V and J ends were trimmed by 6 bases and 6 bases, with 18 bases remaining between them. This CDR3 region has 15 residues. This CDR3 reads CASSSGRDFSNEQFF. In nucleotides, the CDR3 is TGTGCCAGCAGCAGCGGTAGGGACTTTAGCAATGAGCAGTTCTTC.

This clone was counted between two and nine times. The chain couples TRBV5-4 to TRBJ2-3; D gene ambiguous. The CDR3 contains 15 residues. Trimming stripped 2 bases from V and 0 bases from J, with 10 bases between. Germline V gene sequence: CDR1 SGHNT, CDR2 YYREEE (reference sequence). The CDR3 coding sequence is TGTGCCAGCAGCTTAGACCTGGTCAGCACAGATACGCAGTATTTT. This codes for CASSLDLVSTDTQYF. Full variable domain (outside the CDR3, taken from reference TRBV5-4 and TRBJ2-3): ETGVTQSPTHLIKTRGQQVTLRCSSQSGHNTVSWYQQALGQGPQFIFQYYREEENGRGNFPPRFSGLQFPNYSSELNVNALELDDSALYLCASSLDLVSTDTQYFGPGTRLTVL.

This clone was counted between two and nine times. This chain links TRBV7-9 with TRBJ2-7; D call uncertain. Germline CDR1 SEHNR, CDR2 FQNEAQ (reference sequence). The CDR3 runs 14 residues. The ends were cut back, 2 bases at V and 7 bases at J, with 15 bases in the middle. The CDR3 coding sequence is TGTGCCAGCAGCTTAAGTGATGGGCCGGTGGAGCAGTACTTC. This codes for CASSLSDGPVEQYF. Together with reference TRBV7-9 and TRBJ2-7, the CDR3 gives the full variable domain: DTGVSQNPRHKITKRGQNVTFRCDPISEHNRLYWYRQTLGQGPEFLTYFQNEAQLEKSRLLSDRFSAERPKGSFSTLEIQRTEQGDSAMYLCASSLSDGPVEQYFGPGTRLTVT.

This CDR3 reads CASRDSLNLNTGELFF. DNA for the CDR3: TGTGCCAGCCGGGACAGCCTCAATCTAAACACCGGGGAGCTGTTTTTT. The chain has TRBV27 and TRBJ2-2; 7 nucleotides align to TRBD1. Germline assignment: CDR1 MNHEY and CDR2 SMNVEV (reference sequence). The length of the CDR3 is 16 residues. V gave up 8 bases and J gave up 2 bases; unmatched junction bases: 11.

The CDR3 protein is CSVAGDNEQFF. The DNA for the CDR3 is TGCAGTGTAGCGGGAGACAATGAGCAGTTCTTC. The V and J genes are TRBV20-1 and TRBJ2-1, with 9 positions matching TRBD2. Germline V gene lookup returns CDR1 DFQATT and CDR2 SNEGSKA (reference sequence). V lost 7 bases to trimming and J lost 5 bases; unmatched junction nucleotides: 0. The CDR3 length is 11 residues.

The chain combines TRBV5-1 with TRBJ2-2; D may be TRBD2 (5 bases). CDR1 is SGHRS, CDR2 YFSETQ, per germline. V lost 1 base and J lost 2, with 9 bases in between. This CDR3 has 15 residues. CDR3: CASSLYGINTGELFF. The CDR3 coding sequence is TGCGCCAGCAGCTTGTACGGGATAAACACCGGGGAGCTGTTTTTT.

The chain employs TRBV14 and TRBJ2-3, with D tentatively TRBD2 (6 bases). The V gene's germline CDR1 is SGHDN and CDR2 FVKESK. The CDR3 consists of 17 residues. V was cut by 5 bases and J by 2 bases, with 20 bases left in between. The CDR3, as DNA: TGTGCCAGCAGCAATTACTGGGCTAGCGCCAACACAGATACGCAGTATTTT. Amino acid sequence: CASSNYWASANTDTQYF.